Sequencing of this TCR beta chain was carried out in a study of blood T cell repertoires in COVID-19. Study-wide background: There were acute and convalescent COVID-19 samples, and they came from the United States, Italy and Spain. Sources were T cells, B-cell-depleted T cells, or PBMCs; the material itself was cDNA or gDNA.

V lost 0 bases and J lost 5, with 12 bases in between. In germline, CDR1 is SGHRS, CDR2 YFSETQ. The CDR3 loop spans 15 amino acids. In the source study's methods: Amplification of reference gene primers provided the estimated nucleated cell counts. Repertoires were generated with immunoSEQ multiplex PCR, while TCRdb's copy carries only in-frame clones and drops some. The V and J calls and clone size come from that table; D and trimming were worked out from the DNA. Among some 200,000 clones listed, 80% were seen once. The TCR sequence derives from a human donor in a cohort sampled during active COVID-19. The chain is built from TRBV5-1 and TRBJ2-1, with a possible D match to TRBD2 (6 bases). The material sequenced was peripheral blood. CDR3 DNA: TGCGCCAGCAGCTTGGTCGGGACTGCCCACAATGAGCAGTTCTTC. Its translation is CASSLVGTAHNEQFF.